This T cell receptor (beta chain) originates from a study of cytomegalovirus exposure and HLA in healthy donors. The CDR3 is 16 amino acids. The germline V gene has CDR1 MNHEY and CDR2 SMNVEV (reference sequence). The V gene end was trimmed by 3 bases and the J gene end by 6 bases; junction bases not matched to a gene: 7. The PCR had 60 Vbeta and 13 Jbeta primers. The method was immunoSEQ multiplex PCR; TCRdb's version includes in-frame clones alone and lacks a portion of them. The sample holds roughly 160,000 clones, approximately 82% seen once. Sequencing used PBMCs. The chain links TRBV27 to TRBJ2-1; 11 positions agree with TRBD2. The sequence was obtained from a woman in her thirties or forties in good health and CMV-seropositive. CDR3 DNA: TGTGCCAGCAGTTTTAGCGGGGGGGCGACCTTCAATGAGCAGTTCTTC. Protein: CASSFSGGATFNEQFF.